Presented here are 26 T cell receptor beta chains from one specimen sequenced in a study of T cell responses to AZD1222 COVID-19 vaccine. Produced via immunoSEQ multiplex PCR; TCRdb's table is partial and in-frame only. In the table there are 140,000 or so clones, about 90% of which are singletons. Sequenced here: peripheral blood, sampled 28 days after the second dose of the MenACWY control vaccine. The receptors come from an adult who received the MenACWY meningococcal vaccine as a control.

V usage is TRBV5-1 and J usage is TRBJ1-1; possible D gene TRBD1, 6 bases. Germline V gene lookup returns CDR1 SGHRS and CDR2 YFSETQ. V gave up 0 bases and J gave up 5 bases, with 11 bases separating them. This CDR3 is built from 14 residues. The CDR3 reads CASSLVGGRTEAFF. CDR3 DNA: TGCGCCAGCAGCTTGGTGGGGGGGCGAACTGAAGCTTTCTTT.

The rearrangement joins TRBV21-1 to TRBJ2-3; the table's D call of TRBD2 was not tested on the DNA. TRBV21-1 is flagged as a pseudogene. CDR3 length equals 14 residues. The CDR3 nucleotides read TGTGCCAGCAGCAAAAGCGGGGACACAGATACGCAGTATTTT. Residues: CASSKSGDTDTQYF.

In this sample, this clone turned up once. This chain joins TRBV15 and TRBJ2-1, with TRBD2 matching 8 bases. Germline V gene sequence: CDR1 LNHNV, CDR2 YYDKDF (reference sequence). The CDR3 has 16 residues. The J segment lost 1 base and the V segment lost 2 bases, leaving 4 bases of the junction unmatched. CDR3 nucleotides: TGTGCCACCAGCAGACTCCGGGGGGGTTCCTACAATGAGCAGTTCTTC. Amino acids: CATSRLRGGSYNEQFF.

The V and J genes are TRBV28 and TRBJ2-5; 10 bases fit TRBD2. V lost 7 bases and J lost 4; bases outside the gene matches: 9. The CDR3 loop spans 15 amino acids. Germline lookup yields CDR1 MDHEN and CDR2 SYDVKM. CDR3 in DNA: TGTGCCAGCACCACTCCTAGCGGGAGCCTAGAGACCCAGTACTTC. Protein: CASTTPSGSLETQYF.

V usage is TRBV7-9 and J usage is TRBJ1-1, with TRBD1 identical over 7 bases. Trimming cost V 5 bases and J 3 bases; bases outside gene matches: 6. The CDR3 has 14 residues. The V gene's germline CDR1 is SEHNR and CDR2 FQNEAQ (reference sequence). The DNA of the CDR3 is TGTGCCAGCAGCCCCCGACAGGGCGACACTGAAGCTTTCTTT. It translates to CASSPRQGDTEAFF.

CDR3 sequence reads: CATSDHTGLPGGQPQHF. The CDR3 nucleotides read TGTGCCACCAGTGACCATACAGGACTCCCGGGGGGTCAGCCCCAGCATTTT. J is TRBJ1-5 and V is TRBV24-1; maybe TRBD1 (5 bases). Germline loops: CDR1 KGHDR, CDR2 SFDVKD. The CDR3 contains 17 residues. V was shortened by 4 bases and J by 6 bases, with 21 bases between the two germline ends.

The V and J genes are TRBV9 and TRBJ1-6; D call uncertain. The CDR3 is 14 residues long. Germline V CDR1 and CDR2: SGDLS, YYNGEE. Trimming removed 6 bases at V and 8 bases at J, with 15 bases between. CDR3 in amino acids: CASNVGGFDSPLHF. The CDR3 DNA follows: TGTGCCAGCAATGTGGGAGGGTTTGATTCACCCCTCCACTTT.

The count of this clone is one. The J gene is TRBJ2-1, the V gene TRBV7-2, with TRBD2 matching 10 bases. Trimming at V came to 1 base and at J to 6 bases, leaving 9 bases not matched to a gene. The CDR3 covers 17 residues. CDR1 and CDR2 (germline): SGHTA, FQGNSA. Written as DNA, the CDR3 is TGTGCCAGCAGCTTAGGATTTGCGTCTAGCGGGGGCAATGAGCAGTTCTTC. Protein sequence: CASSLGFASSGGNEQFF.

This clone was seen once. This chain connects TRBV12-3 or TRBV12-4 to TRBJ2-2; the D is unclear. CDR3 length: 12 residues. V dropped 4 bases and J dropped 6 bases, with 6 bases sitting between them. The CDR3 region has the DNA TGTGCCAGCAGTTCTGGGGCCGGGGAGCTGTTTTTT. It is translated as CASSSGAGELFF.

The chain combines TRBV6-6 with TRBJ1-5, with TRBD1 as a possible D gene (5 bases). The germline V gene has CDR1 MNHNY and CDR2 SVGAGI (reference sequence). The CDR3 contains 13 residues. The germline V and J ends were trimmed by 5 bases and 3 bases, with 8 bases remaining between them. DNA of the CDR3: TGTGCCAGCAGTCCACAGGCCAATCAGCCCCAGCATTTT. Amino acids: CASSPQANQPQHF.

The chain joins TRBV28 to TRBJ1-5; D unclear. The germline V and J ends were trimmed by 4 bases and 0 bases, with 13 bases remaining between them. Germline V lookup: CDR1 MDHEN, CDR2 SYDVKM. The CDR3 consists of 16 residues. The CDR3 reads CASSSTRSGSNQPQHF. The CDR3 DNA follows: TGTGCCAGCAGTTCGACGAGGTCGGGTAGCAATCAGCCCCAGCATTTT.

The CDR3 nucleotides read TGCGCCAGCAGCCTAACAGAGGGGCAAGAGACCCAGTACTTC. It yields the protein CASSLTEGQETQYF. The rearrangement uses TRBV5-1 and TRBJ2-5; D might be TRBD1 or TRBD2, each matching 5 bases. This CDR3 region has 14 residues. V was trimmed by 4 bases and J by 2 bases, leaving 12 bases between them. Germline V gene lookup returns CDR1 SGHRS and CDR2 YFSETQ.

Worth noting for this clone: Different DNA sequences within this sample yield the same CDR3. The chain couples TRBV4-3 to TRBJ1-5; D gene uncertain. The CDR3 length is 13 residues. V shed 0 bases and J shed 0 bases, with 0 bases lying between them. Looked up from germline, CDR1 is LGHNA and CDR2 is YSLEER. CDR3 sequence: CASSQDSNQPQHF. The CDR3 region has the DNA TGCGCCAGCAGCCAAGATAGCAATCAGCCCCAGCATTTT.

This clone has just one count. The CDR3 sequence: CAWGTGNNQPQHF. In DNA form, the CDR3 reads TGTGCCTGGGGGACAGGGAACAATCAGCCCCAGCATTTT. J is TRBJ1-5 and V is TRBV30; TRBD1 matches 9 bases. Germline assignment: CDR1 GTSNPN and CDR2 SVGIG (reference sequence). CDR3 size: 13 residues. J lost 3 bases, V lost 5 bases, and 2 bases had no gene match. The whole variable domain, filled in from reference TRBV30 and TRBJ1-5, reads SQTIHQWPATLVQPVGSPLSLECTVEGTSNPNLYWYRQAAGRGLQLLFYSVGIGQISSEVPQNLSASRPQDRQFILSSKKLLLSDSGFYLCAWGTGNNQPQHFGDGTRLSIL.

This chain connects TRBV18 to TRBJ1-1, with D uncertain. CDR1 and CDR2 from the germline V gene are KGHSH and LQKENI. This CDR3 contains 13 residues. V was shortened by 1 base and J by 5 bases, with 8 bases between the two germline ends. CDR3 sequence (DNA): TGTGCCAGCTCACCACGGCCGGGGACTGAAGCTTTCTTT. Protein sequence: CASSPRPGTEAFF. Full variable domain (outside the CDR3, taken from reference TRBV18 and TRBJ1-1): NAGVMQNPRHLVRRRGQEARLRCSPMKGHSHVYWYRQLPEEGLKFMVYLQKENIIDESGMPKERFSAEFPKEGPSILRIQQVVRGDSAAYFCASSPRPGTEAFFGQGTRLTVV.

This chain links TRBV29-1 with TRBJ1-1; possible D gene TRBD1, 6 bases. The germline gives CDR1 SQVTM, CDR2 ANQGSEA. The CDR3 is made up of 17 amino acids. The V end lost 0 bases, the J end lost 6 bases, and 23 bases lay between the germline ends. The CDR3 DNA follows: TGCAGCGTTGAAGATCTCGCCAGTAATGGGGGGCTGGCTGAAGCTTTCTTT. Translated, it gives CSVEDLASNGGLAEAFF.

This rearrangement joins TRBV14 to TRBJ2-2; D may be TRBD1 or TRBD2 (5 bases each). Germline V CDR1 and CDR2: SGHDN, FVKESK. The germline V and J ends were trimmed by 1 base and 3 bases, with 15 bases remaining between them. The CDR3 is 17 amino acids. In nucleotides, the CDR3 is TGTGCCAGCAGCCAAGGATCAGGGACCTGGGACACCGGGGAGCTGTTTTTT. It specifies CASSQGSGTWDTGELFF.

J is TRBJ2-2 and V is TRBV7-8; the D gene is possibly TRBD1 (5 bases). The CDR3 sequence is 13 residues long. The germline gives CDR1 SGHVS, CDR2 FQNEAQ. Deletions cut 4 bases from V and 4 bases from J, with 7 bases between. CDR3 DNA sequence: TGTGCCAGCAGCTCAGGGCTCACCGGGGAGCTGTTTTTT. This gives the protein CASSSGLTGELFF.

The chain carries TRBV19 and TRBJ2-5, with D perhaps assigned TRBD1 or TRBD2 (6 bases each). The V gene's germline CDR1 is LNHDA and CDR2 SQIVND (reference sequence). The CDR3 is 15 residues long. V lost 0 bases and J 5 bases, leaving 13 bases between the germline ends. The CDR3 is CASSIDLRGRETQYF. The DNA of the CDR3 is TGTGCCAGTAGTATAGATCTAAGGGGGAGGGAGACCCAGTACTTC.

This clone was seen a handful of times. The rearrangement joins TRBV30 to TRBJ1-1; D remains unclear. This CDR3 has 11 residues. Germline lookup yields CDR1 GTSNPN and CDR2 SVGIG (reference sequence). The V gene lost 2 bases and the J gene lost 7 bases, with 8 bases spanning the gap. CDR3 protein: CAWSRDREAFF. In DNA form, the CDR3 reads TGTGCCTGGAGTAGAGACCGTGAAGCTTTCTTT.

V is TRBV19 and J is TRBJ2-5; D gene uncertain. CDR3 size: 12 residues. Trimming pared 4 bases from V and 0 bases from J, leaving 3 bases between. Germline CDR1 is LNHDA and CDR2 is SQIVND (reference sequence). The CDR3 DNA sequence: TGTGCCAGTAGTAGAGACCAAGAGACCCAGTACTTC. It is translated as CASSRDQETQYF.

The chain has TRBV18 and TRBJ2-2; tentatively, D is TRBD1 (6 bases). Trimming shortened V by 6 bases and J by 0 bases, and 14 bases separated the two germline ends. CDR1 and CDR2 (germline): KGHSH, LQKENI. The CDR3 has 16 residues. The CDR3 region has the DNA TGTGCCAGCTCGCCTACGGACAGCTCGAACACCGGGGAGCTGTTTTTT. The encoded protein is CASSPTDSSNTGELFF.

This rearrangement joins TRBV24-1 to TRBJ2-6; D not certain. Germline values: CDR1 KGHDR, CDR2 SFDVKD. Trimming took 5 bases from V and 5 from J, leaving 6 bases between them. The CDR3 contains 13 residues. CDR3 in amino acids: CATSGSWANVLTF. The CDR3 DNA is TGTGCCACCAGTGGGTCGTGGGCCAACGTCCTGACTTTC.

Concerning this clone: One junction end does not reproduce the germline sequence, and a read error may be involved. The genes are TRBV6-5 and TRBJ1-2; TRBD1 might be the D (6 bases). This CDR3 comprises 13 residues. Looked up from germline, CDR1 is MNHEY and CDR2 is SVGAGI. The CDR3 protein is CAASPGRGAPVSF. DNA for the CDR3: TGTGCCGCCTCGCCCGGACGGGGGGCCCCGGTCTCCTTC.

The CDR3 bases are TGTGCCAGCAGTTACTCTTACAGCTCCGATCAGCCCCAGCATTTT. Translated, it gives CASSYSYSSDQPQHF. The V call is TRBV6-5, the J call TRBJ1-5; no clear D gene. Germline V gene data show CDR1 as MNHEY and CDR2 as SVGAGI. Trimming stripped 0 bases from V and 5 bases from J, with 11 bases between. The CDR3 runs to 15 residues.

The rearrangement links TRBV5-1 to TRBJ2-7; D gene ambiguous. This CDR3 spans 14 amino acids. With 4 bases removed from V and 0 bases from J, the gap between germline ends came to 11 bases. Germline CDR1 and CDR2: SGHRS and YFSETQ. Written as DNA, the CDR3 is TGCGCCAGCAGCCCGCAGGCTAGCTCCTACGAGCAGTACTTC. This sequence encodes CASSPQASSYEQYF.